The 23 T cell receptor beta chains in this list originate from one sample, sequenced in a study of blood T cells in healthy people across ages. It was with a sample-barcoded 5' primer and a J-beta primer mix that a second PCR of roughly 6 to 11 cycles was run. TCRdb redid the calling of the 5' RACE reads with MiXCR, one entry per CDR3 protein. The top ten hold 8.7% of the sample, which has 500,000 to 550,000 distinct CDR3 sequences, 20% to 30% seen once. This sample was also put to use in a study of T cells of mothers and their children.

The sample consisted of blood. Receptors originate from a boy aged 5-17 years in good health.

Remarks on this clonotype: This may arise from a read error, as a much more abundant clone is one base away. CDR3 sequence: CATSDRENWEKLSF. The CDR3 DNA follows: TGTGCCACCAGTGACCGGGAGAACTGGGAAAAACTGTCTTTT. This rearrangement joins TRBV15 to TRBJ1-4; D remains unclear. The CDR3 spans 14 residues. The V gene's germline CDR1 is LNHNV and CDR2 YYDKDF (reference sequence). Full variable domain (outside the CDR3, taken from reference TRBV15 and TRBJ1-4): DAMVIQNPRYQVTQFGKPVTLSCSQTLNHNVMYWYQQKSSQAPKLLFHYYDKDFNNEADTPDNFQSRRPNTSFCFLDIRSPGLGDTAMYLCATSDRENWEKLSFGSGTQLSVL.

The CDR3 DNA reads TGTGCCAGCTCACCACCAGGACCGGGACACCTTAAGGAGGAGCAGTACTTC. Translating it yields CASSPPGPGHLKEEQYF. This chain uses TRBV18 with TRBJ2-7; possible D gene TRBD1, 6 bases. V was pared by 0 bases and J by 7 bases, with 22 bases between. Germline CDR1 is KGHSH and CDR2 is LQKENI. This CDR3 is built from 17 residues.

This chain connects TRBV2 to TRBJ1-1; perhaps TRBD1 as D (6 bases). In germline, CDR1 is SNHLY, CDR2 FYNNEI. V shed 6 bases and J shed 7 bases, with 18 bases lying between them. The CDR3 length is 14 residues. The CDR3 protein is CASSGNSYRVEAFF. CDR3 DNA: TGTGCCAGCAGCGGAAACTCATACAGGGTTGAAGCTTTCTTT.

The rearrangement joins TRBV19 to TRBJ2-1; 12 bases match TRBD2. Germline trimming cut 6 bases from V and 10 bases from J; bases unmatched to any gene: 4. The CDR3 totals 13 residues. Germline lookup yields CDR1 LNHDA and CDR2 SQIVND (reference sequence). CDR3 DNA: TGTGCCAGTAGAGAGGGACTAGCGGGCGAGCAGTTCTTC. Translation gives CASREGLAGEQFF.

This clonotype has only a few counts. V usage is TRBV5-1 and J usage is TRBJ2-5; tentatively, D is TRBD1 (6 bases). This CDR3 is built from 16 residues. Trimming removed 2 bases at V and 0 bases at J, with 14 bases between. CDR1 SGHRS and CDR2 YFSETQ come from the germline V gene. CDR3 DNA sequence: TGCGCCAGCAGCTTCCAACAGGGAACTCACCAAGAGACCCAGTACTTC. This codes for CASSFQQGTHQETQYF.

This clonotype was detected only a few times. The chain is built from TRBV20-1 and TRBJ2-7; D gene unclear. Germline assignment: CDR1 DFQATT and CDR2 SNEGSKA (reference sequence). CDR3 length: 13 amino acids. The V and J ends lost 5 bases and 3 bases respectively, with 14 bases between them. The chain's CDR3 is CSAPGVAVYEQYF. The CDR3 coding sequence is TGCAGTGCTCCAGGAGTGGCCGTCTACGAGCAGTACTTC.

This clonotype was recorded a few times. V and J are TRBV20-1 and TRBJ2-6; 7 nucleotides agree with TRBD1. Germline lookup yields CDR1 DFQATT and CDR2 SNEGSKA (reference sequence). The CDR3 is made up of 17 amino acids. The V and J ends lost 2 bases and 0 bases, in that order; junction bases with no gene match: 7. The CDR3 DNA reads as TGCAGTGCTAGATCAGGGGGAGATGGCTCTGGGGCCAACGTCCTGACTTTC. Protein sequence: CSARSGGDGSGANVLTF.

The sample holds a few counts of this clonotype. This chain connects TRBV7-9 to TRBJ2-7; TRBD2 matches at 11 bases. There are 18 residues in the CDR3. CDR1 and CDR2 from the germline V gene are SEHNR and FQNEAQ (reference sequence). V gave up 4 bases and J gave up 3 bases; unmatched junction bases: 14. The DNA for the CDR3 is TGTGCCAGCAGCTCCAATACCGGGACTAGCGGAGAGAACTACGAGCAGTACTTC. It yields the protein CASSSNTGTSGENYEQYF.

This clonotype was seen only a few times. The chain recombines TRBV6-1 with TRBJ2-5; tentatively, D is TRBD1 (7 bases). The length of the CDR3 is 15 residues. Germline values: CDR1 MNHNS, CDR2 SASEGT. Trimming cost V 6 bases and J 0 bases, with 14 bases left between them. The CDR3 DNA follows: TGTGCCAGCAGCCAATGGAGGGGGCACCAAGAGACCCAGTACTTC. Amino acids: CASSQWRGHQETQYF.

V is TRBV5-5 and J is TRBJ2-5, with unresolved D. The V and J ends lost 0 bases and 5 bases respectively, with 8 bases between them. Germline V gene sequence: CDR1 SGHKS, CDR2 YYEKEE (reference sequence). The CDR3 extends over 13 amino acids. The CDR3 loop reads CASSLGGYETQYF. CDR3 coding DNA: TGTGCCAGCAGCTTGGGGGGATACGAGACCCAGTACTTC. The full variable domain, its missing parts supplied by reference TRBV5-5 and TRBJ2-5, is DAGVTQSPTHLIKTRGQQVTLRCSPISGHKSVSWYQQVLGQGPQFIFQYYEKEERGRGNFPDRFSARQFPNYSSELNVNALLLGDSALYLCASSLGGYETQYFGPGTRLLVL.

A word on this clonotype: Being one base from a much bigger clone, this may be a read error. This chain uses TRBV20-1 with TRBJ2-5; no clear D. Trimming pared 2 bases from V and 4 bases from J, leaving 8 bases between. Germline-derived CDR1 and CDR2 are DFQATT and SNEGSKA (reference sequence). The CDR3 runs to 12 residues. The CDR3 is CSARLTGETQYF. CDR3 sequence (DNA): TGCAGTGCTAGACTAACGGGAGAGACCCAGTACTTC.

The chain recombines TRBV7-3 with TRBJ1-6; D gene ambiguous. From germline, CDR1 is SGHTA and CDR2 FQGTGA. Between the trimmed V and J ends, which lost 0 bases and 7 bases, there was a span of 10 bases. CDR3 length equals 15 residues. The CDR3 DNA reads TGTGCCAGCAGCTTAACGGGCCCGGGGAATTCACCCCTCCACTTT. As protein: CASSLTGPGNSPLHF.

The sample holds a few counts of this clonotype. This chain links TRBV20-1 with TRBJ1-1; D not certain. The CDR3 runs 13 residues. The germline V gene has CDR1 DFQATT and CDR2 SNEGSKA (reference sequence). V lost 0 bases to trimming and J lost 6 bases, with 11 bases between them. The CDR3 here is CSARDLGDAEAFF. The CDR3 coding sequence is TGCAGTGCTAGAGATTTGGGCGACGCTGAAGCTTTCTTT.

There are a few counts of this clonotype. In nucleotides, the CDR3 is TGCAGTGCTAGCGGCGGGCTTCACAATGAGCAGTTCTTC. This translates into CSASGGLHNEQFF. The chain joins TRBV20-1 to TRBJ2-1, with D possibly TRBD2 on 5 matching bases. CDR1 is DFQATT, CDR2 SNEGSKA, per germline (reference sequence). Trimming took off 3 bases at V and 5 bases at J, with 11 bases between the two ends. This CDR3 is 13 amino acids long.

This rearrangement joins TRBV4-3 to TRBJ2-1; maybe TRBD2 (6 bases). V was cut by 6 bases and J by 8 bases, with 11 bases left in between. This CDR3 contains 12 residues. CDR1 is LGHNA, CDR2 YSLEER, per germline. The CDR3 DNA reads TGCGCCAGCAGTGGGGGGTCCCATGAGCAGTTCTTC. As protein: CASSGGSHEQFF.

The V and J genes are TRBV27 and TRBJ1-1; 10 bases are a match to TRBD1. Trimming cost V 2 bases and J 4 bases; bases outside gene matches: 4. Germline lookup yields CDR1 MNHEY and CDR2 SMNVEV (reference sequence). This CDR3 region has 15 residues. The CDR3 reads CASSLGDRGITEAFF. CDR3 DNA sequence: TGTGCCAGCAGTTTAGGGGACAGGGGTATCACTGAAGCTTTCTTT.

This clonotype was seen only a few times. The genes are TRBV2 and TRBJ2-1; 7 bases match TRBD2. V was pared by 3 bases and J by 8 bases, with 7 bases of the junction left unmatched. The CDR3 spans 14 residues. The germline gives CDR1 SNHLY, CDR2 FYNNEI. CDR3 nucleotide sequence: TGTGCCAGCAGTGACTTACGACTAGCCGATGAGCAGTTCTTC. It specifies CASSDLRLADEQFF.

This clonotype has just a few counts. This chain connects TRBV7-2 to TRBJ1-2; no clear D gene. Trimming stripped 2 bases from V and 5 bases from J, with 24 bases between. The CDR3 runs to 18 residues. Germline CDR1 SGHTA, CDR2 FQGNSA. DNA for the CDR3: TGTGCCAGCAGCTTATTGTCTACATTCACTGCTTCCGAATATGGCTACACCTTC. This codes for CASSLLSTFTASEYGYTF.

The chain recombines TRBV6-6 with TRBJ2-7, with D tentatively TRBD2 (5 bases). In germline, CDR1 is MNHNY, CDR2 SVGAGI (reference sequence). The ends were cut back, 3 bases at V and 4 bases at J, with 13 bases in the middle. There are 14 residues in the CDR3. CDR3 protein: CASSYPGSLYEQYF. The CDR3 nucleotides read TGTGCCAGCAGTTATCCGGGAAGCCTTTACGAGCAGTACTTC.

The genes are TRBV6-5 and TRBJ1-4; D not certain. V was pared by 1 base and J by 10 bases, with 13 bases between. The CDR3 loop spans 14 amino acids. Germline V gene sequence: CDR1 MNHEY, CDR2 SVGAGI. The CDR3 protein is CASSYLGEHAKLFF. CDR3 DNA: TGTGCCAGCAGTTACTTGGGAGAACACGCAAAACTGTTTTTT.

The CDR3 nucleotides are TGTGCCAGCAGCTCCTTAGCGGGAGGGCACGAGACCCAGTACTTC. The encoded protein is CASSSLAGGHETQYF. The chain employs TRBV7-2 and TRBJ2-5, with 11 bases that match TRBD2. The CDR3 extends over 15 amino acids. The germline V gene has CDR1 SGHTA and CDR2 FQGNSA. The J segment lost 5 bases and the V segment lost 4 bases, leaving 6 bases of the junction unmatched.

CDR3 nucleotide sequence: TGTGCCAGCACCCCCCCGGGAGGGACATACAATGAGCAGTTCTTC. This gives the protein CASTPPGGTYNEQFF. The gene calls are TRBV7-9 and TRBJ2-1, with 8 bases fitting TRBD2. Per the germline V gene, CDR1 is SEHNR and CDR2 is FQNEAQ (reference sequence). This CDR3 is built from 15 residues. Trimming cost V 7 bases and J 4 bases; bases outside gene matches: 9.

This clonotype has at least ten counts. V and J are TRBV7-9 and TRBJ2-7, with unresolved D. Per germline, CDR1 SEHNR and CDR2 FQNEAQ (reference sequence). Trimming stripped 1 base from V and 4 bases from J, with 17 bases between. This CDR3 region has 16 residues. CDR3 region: CASSLVSGLRAYEQYF. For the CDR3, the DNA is TGTGCCAGCAGCTTAGTTTCGGGTTTAAGGGCATACGAGCAGTACTTC.